This is a list of T cell receptor beta chains from one sample in a study of tumor-infiltrating lymphocytes in primary liver carcinoma. TCRdb recomputed calls from the multiplex PCR reads with MiXCR, one row per CDR3 protein. The data hold about 330,000 distinct CDR3 sequences, with about 65% observed a single time. The sample comprised peripheral blood. Every receptor here comes from a man in his forties with primary liver carcinoma and hepatitis B virus infection. The CDR3 runs from the conserved cysteine through the conserved F or W. Each record gives: D gene, CDR3 length, J gene, V gene, clone size, CDR3 DNA, CDR3 protein. D genes are given only for firm matches. Clone size, where shown, is once, few, many, or a class for clones that have expanded.

>TRBD1|14|TRBJ2-2|TRBV11-3|-
TGTGCCAGCAGCCTTGGACAGGGCGGCGGGGAGCCGTTTTTT
CASSLGQGGGEPFF
>TRBD1|15|TRBJ2-5|TRBV10-3|few
TGTGCCATCAGTGAGGACAGGGGGTCAACTGAGACCCAGTACTTC
CAISEDRGSTETQYF
>TRBD1|14|TRBJ2-3|TRBV28|-
TGTGCCATCAGTTTCACAGGGGACACAGATACGCAGTATTTT
CAISFTGDTDTQYF
>-|11|TRBJ2-7|TRBV11-2|-
TGTGCCAGCGAACATCAACCCCATCAGTACTTC
CASEHQPHQYF
>TRBD1|14|TRBJ2-7|TRBV5-1|once
TGCGCCAGCAGCGCTGGACAGGGTACCTACGAGCAGTACTTC
CASSAGQGTYEQYF
>-|12|TRBJ1-2|TRBV30|-
TGTGCCTGGGCTATAGGGGGCTATGGCTACACCTTC
CAWAIGGYGYTF
>-|14|TRBJ1-2|TRBV11-2|once
TGTGCCAGCAGCTGGGAGGGATTCAGCTATGGCTACATCTTC
CASSWEGFSYGYIF
>-|14|TRBJ2-3|TRBV11-1|-
TGTGCCAGCAGTCCGGCCCGAAGCACAGATACGCAGTATTTT
CASSPARSTDTQYF
>-|15|TRBJ1-6|TRBV12-5|-
TGTGCTAGTGGTCCCCAGGGGAAGGGGAGATCACCCCTCCACTTT
CASGPQGKGRSPLHF
>TRBD1|13|TRBJ2-2|TRBV19|-
TGTGCCAGTAGTGGACAGGCCTCGGGGGAGCTGTTTTTT
CASSGQASGELFF
>-|15|TRBJ2-5|TRBV11-2|-
TGTGCCAGCAGCTTAGCCGGCCCGGAGCCCATGACCCAGTACTTC
CASSLAGPEPMTQYF
>TRBD2|14|TRBJ2-7|TRBV11-2|-
TGTGCCAGCAGAGCCCGGACTAGGGCCTACAAGCAGCACTTC
CASRARTRAYKQHF
>-|14|TRBJ2-2|TRBV11-2|-
TGTGCCAGCAGCTTACACACGTCAGGCGGGGAGCCGTTTTTT
CASSLHTSGGEPFF
>-|14|TRBJ2-2|TRBV12-5|-
TGTGCTAGTGATTTGTTCCCCAATACCGGGGAGCTGTTTTTT
CASDLFPNTGELFF
>TRBD1|17|TRBJ1-1|TRBV6-2/TRBV6-3|-
TGTGCCGGCAGTTACCCCCGGACAGGGCCAGGGAACACTGAAGCTTTCTTT
CAGSYPRTGPGNTEAFF
>-|15|TRBJ2-3|TRBV24-1|few
TGTGCCACCAGTGATCCTGGACGGGACACAGATACGCAGTATTTT
CATSDPGRDTDTQYF
>TRBD1|15|TRBJ1-1|TRBV6-2/TRBV6-3|many
TGTGCCAGCAGTCAACAAAGACAGGGGGGAACTGAAGCTTTCTTT
CASSQQRQGGTEAFF
>-|12|TRBJ2-2|TRBV11-2|-
TGTGCCAGCAGCTTAGGATCCGTGGAACTGTTTTTT
CASSLGSVELFF
>-|12|TRBJ2-1|TRBV30|-
TGTGCCCGGAGCCTGCCCCTACATGAGCAGTTCTTC
CARSLPLHEQFF
>-|14|TRBJ1-3|TRBV18|-
TGTGCCAGCTCACAAGGCACAGGGCGGAACACCATATATTTT
CASSQGTGRNTIYF
>-|16|TRBJ2-3|TRBV10-1|-
TGCGCCAGCAACCCGGGTAGGGGCTTGTCCACAGATACGCAGTATTTT
CASNPGRGLSTDTQYF
>-|17|TRBJ2-1|TRBV5-6|once
TGTGCCAGCAGCCCAGCGCTAATAGATGAGAAGTACAATGAGCAGTTCTTC
CASSPALIDEKYNEQFF
>TRBD1|15|TRBJ2-5|TRBV7-9|few
TGTGCCAGCAGCCAGGGACAGCCCTACGGGGAGACCCAGTACTTC
CASSQGQPYGETQYF
>-|17|TRBJ2-6|TRBV11-2|-
TGTGCCAGCAGCTTAGGGGGTATCAGCACTGGGGCCAACGTCCTGACATTC
CASSLGGISTGANVLTF
>TRBD2|17|TRBJ2-3|TRBV6-6|many
TGTGCCAGCAGTCAACCTTTACTAGCGGGAGAACCAGATACGCAGTATTTT
CASSQPLLAGEPDTQYF
>-|15|TRBJ1-5|TRBV11-2|-
TGTGCCAGCAGCATCAGGACACCTAGCAATCAGCCCCAGCATTTT
CASSIRTPSNQPQHF
>TRBD2|15|TRBJ2-3|TRBV6-6|many
TGTGCCAGCAGTCCCGATGGGGGGGGGACAGATACGCAGTATTTT
CASSPDGGGTDTQYF
>-|19|TRBJ2-4|TRBV11-2|-
TGTGCCGGCAGCACATACAGGGGGGGAAAACTCCTATCCAAAAACATTCAGTACTTC
CAGSTYRGGKLLSKNIQYF
>-|15|TRBJ2-2|TRBV10-2|many
TGCGCCAGCAGTGATAGGGAGATGGGCACCGGGGAGCTGTTTTTT
CASSDREMGTGELFF
>TRBD1|16|TRBJ1-5|TRBV6-1|-
TGTGCCAGCAGGGACAGGGGGGGTAGTGGCAATCAGCCCCAGCATTTT
CASRDRGGSGNQPQHF
>TRBD2|15|TRBJ2-5|TRBV6-5|-
TGTACCATCAGTTACTCGGGGGGGGGCAAAGAGACCCAGTACTTC
CTISYSGGGKETQYF
>TRBD2|16|TRBJ2-1|TRBV7-9|few
TGTGCCAGCAGCTACCGACTAGCGGGAGTTAGGAATGAGCAGTTCTTC
CASSYRLAGVRNEQFF
>TRBD1|15|TRBJ2-7|TRBV5-4|-
TGTGCCAGCAGCGCGGGGGGACAGGGGTCAATCGAGCAGTACTTC
CASSAGGQGSIEQYF
>-|14|TRBJ2-1|TRBV6-1|once
TGTGCCAGCATGAGGCCAGGGCGCTACAATGAGCAGATCTTC
CASMRPGRYNEQIF
>TRBD1|12|TRBJ2-5|TRBV29-1|-
TGCAGCGTGTGGGAGACAGGGGAGACCCGGTACTTC
CSVWETGETRYF
>-|11|TRBJ1-1|TRBV30|-
TGTGCCTGGACTAGGAACAATGAAGCCTTCTTT
CAWTRNNEAFF
>-|15|TRBJ2-1|TRBV11-1|-
TGTGCCAACAGCTTATATGGTAGCGCCTACAATGAGCAGTTCTTC
CANSLYGSAYNEQFF
>-|15|TRBJ1-5|TRBV5-1|-
TGCGCCAGCAGCTTGGCCGGCCGCAGCAATCAGCCCCAGCATTTT
CASSLAGRSNQPQHF
>-|14|TRBJ1-1|TRBV11-2|-
TGTGCCAGGACCGGGGACGGCATGAACACTGAAGCTTTCTTT
CARTGDGMNTEAFF
>TRBD2|15|TRBJ2-7|TRBV7-9|-
TGTGCCAGCGCGACTAGCGGGAGGAGCTCCTACGAGCAGTACTTC
CASATSGRSSYEQYF
>-|12|TRBJ2-5|TRBV30|-
TGTGTCTGGAGTGTCTCAGAAGAGACCCAGTACTTC
CVWSVSEETQYF
>-|16|TRBJ1-5|TRBV12-3/TRBV12-4|-
TGTACCAGCAGCACACGCGGGGCCGCCAGCAATCAGCCCCAGCATTTT
CTSSTRGAASNQPQHF
>TRBD1|16|TRBJ2-5|TRBV10-3|-
TGTGCCATCAGTCCGATTCGACAGGGGGAAATGGAGACCCAGTACTTC
CAISPIRQGEMETQYF
>-|13|TRBJ2-1|TRBV28|many
TGTGCCAGCAGTCTCCCCAGCTACAATGAGCAGTTCTTC
CASSLPSYNEQFF
>TRBD1|13|TRBJ1-5|TRBV5-5|few
TGTGCCAGCAGCGGACAGGCTGGTCAGCCCCAGCATTTT
CASSGQAGQPQHF
>TRBD2|15|TRBJ2-3|TRBV5-4|-
TGTGCCAGCAGGCCCACCGGGACTAGCATAGATACGCAGTATTTT
CASRPTGTSIDTQYF